The sequence of this T cell receptor beta chain was determined in a study of tumor-infiltrating lymphocytes in primary liver carcinoma. Points from the study as a whole: Among the pair types, tumor region pairs showed more overlap than tumor-adjacent and tumor-blood pairs.

Unsorted whole blood served as the source of blood RNA, and germline DNA was extracted as well. The researchers drew 3 to 5 milliliters of peripheral blood before surgery. Starting from 500 ng of total RNA, TCR beta cDNA was produced with a primer in the constant region. Libraries for TCR beta were built through three nested multiplex PCR rounds, which together made up a slightly modified ARM-PCR procedure. With TRBV1-TRBV30 forward primers and a C-beta reverse primer, the first two PCR rounds were run for 10 to 11 cycles each. Using its own MiXCR run on the multiplex PCR reads, TCRdb lists one record per CDR3 protein. The sample contains roughly 180,000 distinct CDR3 sequences, about 55% of which appear only once. Germline values: CDR1 MDHEN, CDR2 SYDVKM. After removal of 9 bases from V and 5 bases from J, the junction contained 18 bases not matched to a gene. The CDR3 contains 17 residues. Notes on this clonotype: Its antigen is undetermined.

The receptor was isolated from a man aged 35 to 55 with primary liver carcinoma and hepatitis B virus infection. J is TRBJ2-1 and V is TRBV28; 8 nucleotides line up with TRBD1. What was sequenced was peripheral blood. The CDR3 here is CASSSLSRDRRDNEQFF. In DNA form, the CDR3 reads TGTGCCAGTTCGAGCCTTTCCCGGGACAGGAGGGACAATGAGCAGTTCTTC.